One and the same sample provided the 26 T cell receptor beta chains below, sequenced in a study of CD8+ T cells in alopecia areata. RNA extraction and reverse transcription yielded cDNA as sequencing template. Using immunoSEQ multiplex PCR, the repertoire was profiled, and TCRdb retains in-frame clones only, with some absent. This sample comprises under 350,000 clones, none seen once only. Sorting relied on CD4, CD8alpha, NKG2D, NKG2ACE and other markers applied to pooled cutaneous lymph node cells. The sample taken for sequencing was CD4+ T cells sorted from a lymph node. The source of these receptors is a C3H/HeJ mouse with alopecia areata. As its MHC haplotype, the strain has H2-k.

This clone was detected a few times. The listed genes are named as in mouse. The CDR3 is cut off 4 residues early in the read; its end comes from the germline J gene. In the same sample, other DNA sequences code for this CDR3. The rearrangement uses TRBV19 and TRBJ1-2; 9 nucleotides line up with TRBD1. V was clipped by 2 bases and J by 2 bases; unmatched bases: 1. Germline V CDR1 and CDR2: FNHDT, SITEND (reference sequence). CDR3 size: 14 residues. The CDR3 reads CASSIGQGNSDYTF. CDR3 bases read: TGTGCCAGCAGTATTGGACAGGGGAACTCC.

Comments on this clone: The genes are named according to mouse. The read ends 4 residues shy of where the CDR3 ends; the end is completed using the germline J gene. The genes are TRBV1 and TRBJ2-4, with 9 positions matching TRBD2. J lost 0 bases, V lost 0 bases, and 7 bases had no gene match. This CDR3 region has 18 residues. CDR1 and CDR2 (germline): NSQYPW, LRSPGD (reference sequence). Partial CDR3 DNA: TGCACCTGCAGTGCAGATCCTAACTGGGGGGCCAGTCAAAAC. As protein: CTCSADPNWGASQN. The CDR3 reads in full as CTCSADPNWGASQNTLYF.

This clone was counted between two and nine times. Mouse germline and gene names are used. The CDR3 goes on 4 residues after the read ends, and that part is filled in from the germline J gene. The V call is TRBV5, the J call TRBJ2-5; possibly TRBD2 for D (7 bases). Trimming cost V 4 bases and J 3 bases, with 14 bases left between them. Germline assignment: CDR1 LGHNA and CDR2 YNLKQL (reference sequence). The CDR3 is 15 amino acids. CDR3 protein: CASSPRRGAQDTQYF. The CDR3 bases that were read are TGTGCCAGCAGCCCAAGACGGGGGGCTCAAGAC.

The sample holds a few counts of this clone. Genes here carry mouse names. The missing CDR3 end, 4 residues past where the read stops, is filled in from the germline J gene. The chain joins TRBV13-1 to TRBJ2-7; 11 bases align to TRBD2. CDR1 is NSHNY, CDR2 SYGAGN, per germline. The CDR3 loop spans 14 amino acids. CDR3 region: CASSPDWGGYEQYF. CDR3 bases read: TGTGCCAGCAGCCCCGACTGGGGGGGGTAT.

Of note for this clone: The gene names here belong to mouse. The observed sequence ends 4 residues before the CDR3 terminus, with the missing tail filled in from the germline J gene. The gene calls are TRBV13-3 and TRBJ2-3, with TRBD2 matching 10 bases. V was pared by 1 base and J by 1 base, with 3 bases of the junction left unmatched. The CDR3 extends over 16 amino acids. The germline V gene has CDR1 NNHDY and CDR2 SYVADS. The part of the CDR3 DNA that was read is TGTGCCAGCAGTGATCTGGGGACTGGGGGTGCAGAA. Its protein is CASSDLGTGGAE. The whole CDR3 protein reads CASSDLGTGGAETLYF.

On this clone: Germline and genes here are mouse. The CDR3 DNA, read in part, is TGTGCCAGCAGTGTTGACAGGGGAGGCCAAGAC. This gives the protein CASSVDRGGQD. The full-length CDR3 reads as CASSVDRGGQDTQYF. The V call is TRBV13-1, the J call TRBJ2-5; the match to TRBD1 covers 8 bases. The read gets to within 4 residues of the CDR3 end, and the germline J gene fills in the rest. Looked up from germline, CDR1 is NSHNY and CDR2 is SYGAGN. The J segment lost 2 bases and the V segment lost 3 bases, leaving 5 bases of the junction unmatched. The CDR3 loop spans 15 amino acids.

A note on this clone: Germline and genes here are mouse. The sequence runs out 4 residues before the end of the CDR3; the remainder is reconstructed from the germline J gene. This sample also contains other DNA sequences that code for the same CDR3. V usage is TRBV13-1 and J usage is TRBJ2-7; TRBD2 matches at 7 bases. The CDR3 covers 15 residues. Germline lookup yields CDR1 NSHNY and CDR2 SYGAGN. After removal of 0 bases from V and 0 bases from J, the junction contained 3 bases not matched to a gene. CDR3 sequence reads: CASSDAGGSSYEQYF. CDR3 DNA (partial): TGTGCCAGCAGTGATGCGGGGGGGAGCTCCTAT.

Points on this clone: Gene names refer to mouse genes. The read halts 3 residues ahead of the CDR3 end, with the missing end drawn from the germline J gene. This chain joins TRBV19 and TRBJ1-6; no clear D. TRBJ1-6 qualifies as an ORF whose function is uncertain. The CDR3 spans 11 residues. V was trimmed by 4 bases and J by 7 bases, leaving 3 bases between them. CDR1 and CDR2 (germline): FNHDT, SITEND (reference sequence). The CDR3 DNA, read in part, is TGTGCCAGCAGTCAGAATTCGCCC. Protein sequence: CASSQNSP. The entire CDR3 protein reads CASSQNSPLYF.

In regard to this clone: Germline and genes here are mouse. The read gets to within 4 residues of the CDR3 end, and the germline J gene fills in the rest. The chain links TRBV1 to TRBJ2-1, with 8 bases that match TRBD2. The CDR3 consists of 15 residues. Per germline, CDR1 NSQYPW and CDR2 LRSPGD (reference sequence). V lost 1 base to trimming and J lost 3 bases; unmatched junction nucleotides: 2. CDR3 DNA (partial): TGCACCTGCAGTGCAGCTGGGGGGACCTATGCT. This codes for CTCSAAGGTYA. The entire CDR3 protein is CTCSAAGGTYAEQFF.

This clone has only a few counts. The genes are named according to mouse. The covered CDR3 bases are TGTGCCTGGAGGGGGACAGGGACCTATAATTCGCCC. It is translated as CAWRGTGTYNSP. The full CDR3 reads CAWRGTGTYNSPLYF. The V and J genes are TRBV31 and TRBJ1-6, with TRBD1 matching over 9 bases. The sequence runs out 3 residues before the end of the CDR3; the remainder is reconstructed from the germline J gene. TRBJ1-6 carries the ORF label, with uncertain function. The V gene's germline CDR1 is GKSSPN and CDR2 SITVG. J gave up 2 bases and V 3 bases, and 2 bases lay outside the gene matches. This CDR3 spans 15 amino acids.

A remark on this clone: Mouse gene names apply. The read terminates 4 residues ahead of where the CDR3 ends, so the germline J gene completes it. V is TRBV19 and J is TRBJ2-5, with TRBD2 as a possible D gene (7 bases). This CDR3 region has 13 residues. CDR1 FNHDT and CDR2 SITEND come from the germline V gene (reference sequence). Trimming pared 4 bases from V and 2 bases from J, leaving 8 bases between. The CDR3 spells CASSLGAQDTQYF. The covered CDR3 bases are TGTGCCAGCAGTCTGGGGGCCCAAGAC. The full variable domain, in which reference TRBV19 and TRBJ2-5 provide the parts outside the CDR3, is GGIITQTPKFLIGQEGQKLTLKCQQNFNHDTMYWYRQDSGKGLRLIYYSITENDLQKGDLSEGYDASREKKSSFSLTVTSAQKNEMAVFLCASSLGAQDTQYFGPGTRLLVL.

This clone has only a few counts. Mouse gene names apply. The read stops 4 residues short of the end of the CDR3; the missing end is completed from the germline J gene. The chain links TRBV13-3 to TRBJ2-3; the match to TRBD2 covers 9 bases. V was pared by 5 bases and J by 1 base, with 5 bases of the junction left unmatched. Looked up from germline, CDR1 is NNHDY and CDR2 is SYVADS. The CDR3 extends over 15 amino acids. CDR3 loop: CASRRLGDGAETLYF. The covered CDR3 bases are TGTGCCAGCAGACGACTGGGGGACGGTGCAGAA.

The sample holds a few counts of this clone. Any gene name here is a mouse gene name. The CDR3 extends 4 residues past the end of the read, so its final part is completed from the germline J gene. This chain joins TRBV13-2 and TRBJ2-1, with D tentatively TRBD1 (6 bases). Trimming removed 7 bases at V and 4 bases at J, with 12 bases between. Germline V lookup: CDR1 NNHNN, CDR2 SYGAGS (reference sequence). The CDR3 loop spans 13 amino acids. The sequenced CDR3 bases are TGTGCCAGCACGGGAGGGGGTTATGCT. Its translation: CASTGGGYA. The full CDR3 is CASTGGGYAEQFF.

Of note for this clone: Genes here carry mouse names. From the germline J gene comes the end of the CDR3, since the read stops 4 residues before it. The chain carries TRBV13-3 and TRBJ2-1, with D possibly being TRBD1 (6 bases). CDR1 and CDR2 from the germline V gene are NNHDY and SYVADS. Between the trimmed V and J ends, which lost 1 base and 2 bases, there was a span of 10 bases. The CDR3 spans 15 residues. The sequenced part of the CDR3 DNA is TGTGCCAGCAGTGATCCCAGGGGCTACTATGCT. Translation: CASSDPRGYYA. The entire CDR3 is CASSDPRGYYAEQFF.

This clone was counted many times. Genes and germline are mouse. The observed sequence ends 3 residues before the CDR3 terminus, with the missing tail filled in from the germline J gene. The V gene is TRBV1, the J gene TRBJ1-6; a weak D match, TRBD1 (6 bases). TRBJ1-6 is placed among ORFs of uncertain function. V shed 6 bases and J shed 3 bases, with 12 bases lying between them. Germline-derived CDR1 and CDR2 are NSQYPW and LRSPGD (reference sequence). The CDR3 has 15 amino acids. The sequenced CDR3 bases are TGCACCTGCAGACCCGGGACAAACTATAATTCGCCC. It codes for CTCRPGTNYNSP. The full CDR3 reads CTCRPGTNYNSPLYF.

Note on this clone: Germline and genes: mouse. The read terminates 4 residues ahead of where the CDR3 ends, so the germline J gene completes it. This chain uses TRBV31 with TRBJ1-1; 8 nucleotides line up with TRBD1. The CDR3 loop spans 13 amino acids. Per the germline V gene, CDR1 is GKSSPN and CDR2 is SITVG. The DNA read from the CDR3 is TGTGCCTGGAGTTCAGGGGGCCGAACA. Translated: CAWSSGGRT. The full CDR3 protein is CAWSSGGRTEVFF. Full variable domain (remainder filled in from reference TRBV31 and TRBJ1-1): AQTIHQWPVAEIKAVGSPLSLGCTIKGKSSPNLYWYWQATGGTLQQLFYSITVGQVESVVQLNLSASRPKDDQFILSTEKLLLSHSGFYLCAWSSGGRTEVFFGKGTRLTVV.

This clone was observed a handful of times. Mouse germline and gene names are used. The CDR3 is cut off 4 residues early in the read; its end comes from the germline J gene. The J gene is TRBJ2-5, the V gene TRBV31; 10 bases are a match to TRBD2. CDR1 is GKSSPN, CDR2 SITVG, per germline. The CDR3 loop spans 14 amino acids. The CDR3 sequence is CAWSLLGGRDTQYF. The sequenced CDR3 bases are TGTGCCTGGAGTCTTCTGGGGGGGCGAGAC.

On this clone: Gene labels here are mouse ones. The read ends 4 residues early relative to the CDR3; the germline J gene fills the gap. The chain carries TRBV13-1 and TRBJ2-3, with TRBD1 matching 7 bases. This CDR3 region has 15 residues. CDR1 NSHNY and CDR2 SYGAGN come from the germline V gene. Trimming cost V 3 bases and J 0 bases; bases outside gene matches: 4. The CDR3 bases that were read are TGTGCCAGCAGTGGACAGGGCCCTAGTGCAGAA. This translates into CASSGQGPSAE. The whole CDR3 region reads CASSGQGPSAETLYF.

As regards this clone: The listed genes are named as in mouse. At the DNA level, this CDR3 is encoded by other sequences in the same sample as well. Partial CDR3 DNA: TGTGCCAGCAGTAGGGGGGCCCAAGAC. Residues: CASSRGAQD. The entire CDR3 reads CASSRGAQDTQYF. The rearrangement links TRBV19 to TRBJ2-5; D may be TRBD2 (7 bases). The read ends 4 residues before the CDR3 terminus; that terminus is restored from the germline J gene. V shed 3 bases and J shed 2 bases, with 7 bases lying between them. This CDR3 spans 13 amino acids. Germline CDR1 FNHDT, CDR2 SITEND (reference sequence).

A note on this clone: The listed genes are named as in mouse. The sequence runs out 4 residues before the end of the CDR3; the remainder is reconstructed from the germline J gene. V is TRBV31 and J is TRBJ2-2, with 11 bases lining up with TRBD2. J gave up 4 bases and V 0 bases, and 7 bases lay outside the gene matches. CDR3 size: 17 residues. Germline V CDR1 and CDR2: GKSSPN, SITVG. The covered CDR3 bases are TGTGCCTGGAGTCTGAACTGGGGGGGCGCGACCACCGGG. It specifies CAWSLNWGGATTG. The full-length CDR3 reads as CAWSLNWGGATTGQLYF.

A word on this clone: Gene names and germline match the mouse. Coverage ceases 4 residues before the CDR3 finishes, and the germline J gene fills in the end. This rearrangement joins TRBV13-3 to TRBJ2-1; TRBD2 aligns across 8 bases. J gave up 4 bases and V 2 bases, and 2 bases lay outside the gene matches. This CDR3 has 14 residues. In germline, CDR1 is NNHDY, CDR2 SYVADS. The CDR3 sequence is CASSEGGRYAEQFF. CDR3 DNA, as far as it was read: TGTGCCAGCAGTGAGGGGGGGCGTTATGCT.

A remark on this clone: Germline and genes here are mouse. The CDR3 end lies 3 residues beyond the end of the read and is filled in from the germline J gene. This chain links TRBV13-2 with TRBJ1-6; 11 nucleotides agree with TRBD1. TRBJ1-6 is an ORF, with its function uncertain. Looked up from germline, CDR1 is NNHNN and CDR2 is SYGAGS (reference sequence). This CDR3 is 15 amino acids long. The ends lost 4 bases at V and 7 bases at J; junction bases unmatched: 4. Incomplete CDR3 DNA: TGTGCCAGCGGTTCCGGGACAGGGGGAAATTCGCCC. Amino acids: CASGSGTGGNSP. The CDR3 in its entirety is CASGSGTGGNSPLYF.

With regard to this clone: The germline and genes are mouse ones. From the germline J gene comes the end of the CDR3, since the read stops 4 residues before it. The rearrangement uses TRBV13-1 and TRBJ1-1; 7 nucleotides align to TRBD1. J was trimmed by 0 bases and V by 6 bases; bases with no gene match: 5. Per germline, CDR1 NSHNY and CDR2 SYGAGN. This CDR3 contains 14 residues. Partial CDR3 DNA: TGTGCCAGCATCAGACAGGGCTCAAACACA. Residues: CASIRQGSNT. The complete CDR3 sequence is CASIRQGSNTEVFF.

This clone turned up a few times. These gene names are mouse names. The CDR3 is cut off 4 residues early in the read; its end comes from the germline J gene. This CDR3 is also generated by other DNA sequences in the sample. The rearrangement links TRBV19 to TRBJ1-1, with D maybe TRBD1 (6 bases). CDR1 is FNHDT, CDR2 SITEND, per germline (reference sequence). Trimming shortened V by 5 bases and J by 0 bases, and 8 bases separated the two germline ends. This CDR3 comprises 13 residues. The sequenced part of the CDR3 DNA is TGTGCCAGCAGCCGGGACAAGAACACA. Amino acid sequence: CASSRDKNT. The CDR3 reads in full as CASSRDKNTEVFF.

Concerning this clone itself: Gene names are the mouse ones. The CDR3 end is not reached by the read, which stops 4 residues before it; the germline J gene fills it in. This sequence joins TRBV13-1 and TRBJ1-1, with TRBD1 as a possible D gene (6 bases). The CDR3 is made up of 15 amino acids. Trimming cost V 1 base and J 4 bases, with 14 bases left between them. CDR1 and CDR2 from the germline V gene are NSHNY and SYGAGN. The CDR3 reads CASSDPQGTSTEVFF. CDR3 bases read: TGTGCCAGCAGTGATCCCCAGGGGACGAGCACA.

On this clone itself: Mouse germline and gene names are used. The CDR3 protein is CASSVRGPANTEVFF. The part of the CDR3 DNA that was read is TGTGCCAGCAGTGTCAGGGGCCCTGCAAACACA. The V gene is TRBV13-3, the J gene TRBJ1-1; the D gene is possibly TRBD1 (6 bases). The read halts 4 residues ahead of the CDR3 end, with the missing end drawn from the germline J gene. Germline lookup yields CDR1 NNHDY and CDR2 SYVADS. Trimming left V 3 bases short and J 0 bases short, with 12 bases between. The CDR3 runs to 15 residues.